This T cell receptor (beta chain) was captured by sequencing in a study of cytomegalovirus exposure and HLA in healthy donors. General observations from the study: TCR beta sequences reportedly predicted the HLA-A and HLA-B alleles of most subjects accurately.

Turning to this clone: Antigen: not known.

The CDR3 has 15 residues. With V trimmed by 1 base and J by 3 bases, 4 bases remained unmatched. Germline CDR1 reads SGHTA; CDR2 reads FQGNSA. The PCR made use of 60 Vbeta and 13 Jbeta primers. Data came from immunoSEQ multiplex PCR; TCRdb stores just in-frame clones and leaves some out. Altogether around 130,000 clones are present, about 66% being singletons, with the ten largest covering roughly 1.5%. Source material: PBMCs. This sequence originates from a young man in good health and CMV-seropositive. The rearrangement links TRBV7-2 to TRBJ2-7; 9 bases line up with TRBD2. CDR3 in amino acids: CASSLGLAEYYEQYF. The CDR3 DNA reads TGTGCCAGCAGCTTAGGACTAGCGGAGTACTACGAGCAGTACTTC.